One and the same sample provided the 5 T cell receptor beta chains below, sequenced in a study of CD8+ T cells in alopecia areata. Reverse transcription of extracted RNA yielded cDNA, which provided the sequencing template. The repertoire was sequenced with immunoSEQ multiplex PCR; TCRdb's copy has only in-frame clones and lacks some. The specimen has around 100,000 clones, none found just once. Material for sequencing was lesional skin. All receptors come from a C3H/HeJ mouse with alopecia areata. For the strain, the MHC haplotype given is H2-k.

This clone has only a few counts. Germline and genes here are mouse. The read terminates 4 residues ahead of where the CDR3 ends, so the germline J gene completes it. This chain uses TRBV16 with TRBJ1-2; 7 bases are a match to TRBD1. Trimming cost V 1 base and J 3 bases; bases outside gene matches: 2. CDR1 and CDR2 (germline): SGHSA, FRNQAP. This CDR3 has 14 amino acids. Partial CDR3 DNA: TGTGCAAGCAGCTTAGTAGGGGGCGACTCC. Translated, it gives CASSLVGGDS. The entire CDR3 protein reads CASSLVGGDSDYTF.

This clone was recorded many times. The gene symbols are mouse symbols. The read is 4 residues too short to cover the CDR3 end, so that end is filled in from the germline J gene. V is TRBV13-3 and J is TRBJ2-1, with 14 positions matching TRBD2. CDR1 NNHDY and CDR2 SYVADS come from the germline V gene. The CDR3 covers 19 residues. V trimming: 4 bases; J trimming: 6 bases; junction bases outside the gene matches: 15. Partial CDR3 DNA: TGTGCCAGCAGTCTAACAGGGGCCGGGACTGGGGGGGCGCGTGCT. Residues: CASSLTGAGTGGARA. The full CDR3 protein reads CASSLTGAGTGGARAEQFF.

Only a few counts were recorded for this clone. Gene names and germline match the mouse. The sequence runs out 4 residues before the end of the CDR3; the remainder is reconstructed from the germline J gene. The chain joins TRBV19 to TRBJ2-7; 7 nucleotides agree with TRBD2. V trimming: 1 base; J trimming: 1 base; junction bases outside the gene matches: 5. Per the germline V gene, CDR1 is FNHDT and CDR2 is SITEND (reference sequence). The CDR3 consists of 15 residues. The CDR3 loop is CASSIMGWGSYEQYF. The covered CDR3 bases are TGTGCCAGCAGTATAATGGGCTGGGGGTCCTAT.

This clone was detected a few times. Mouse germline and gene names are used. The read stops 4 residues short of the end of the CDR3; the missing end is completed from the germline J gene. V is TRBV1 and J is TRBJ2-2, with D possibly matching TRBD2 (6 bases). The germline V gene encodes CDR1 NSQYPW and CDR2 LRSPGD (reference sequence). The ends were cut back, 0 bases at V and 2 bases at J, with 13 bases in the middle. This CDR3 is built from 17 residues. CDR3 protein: CTCSADPGGFNTGQLYF. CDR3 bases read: TGCACCTGCAGTGCAGATCCGGGGGGATTCAACACCGGG.

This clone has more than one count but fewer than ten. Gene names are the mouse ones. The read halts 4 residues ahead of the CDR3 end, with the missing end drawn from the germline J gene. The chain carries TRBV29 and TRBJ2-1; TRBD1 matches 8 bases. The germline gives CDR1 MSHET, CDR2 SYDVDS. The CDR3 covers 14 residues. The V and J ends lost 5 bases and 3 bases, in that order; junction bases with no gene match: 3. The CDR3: CASSPDRAYAEQFF. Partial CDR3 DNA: TGTGCTAGCAGTCCGGACAGGGCCTATGCT.